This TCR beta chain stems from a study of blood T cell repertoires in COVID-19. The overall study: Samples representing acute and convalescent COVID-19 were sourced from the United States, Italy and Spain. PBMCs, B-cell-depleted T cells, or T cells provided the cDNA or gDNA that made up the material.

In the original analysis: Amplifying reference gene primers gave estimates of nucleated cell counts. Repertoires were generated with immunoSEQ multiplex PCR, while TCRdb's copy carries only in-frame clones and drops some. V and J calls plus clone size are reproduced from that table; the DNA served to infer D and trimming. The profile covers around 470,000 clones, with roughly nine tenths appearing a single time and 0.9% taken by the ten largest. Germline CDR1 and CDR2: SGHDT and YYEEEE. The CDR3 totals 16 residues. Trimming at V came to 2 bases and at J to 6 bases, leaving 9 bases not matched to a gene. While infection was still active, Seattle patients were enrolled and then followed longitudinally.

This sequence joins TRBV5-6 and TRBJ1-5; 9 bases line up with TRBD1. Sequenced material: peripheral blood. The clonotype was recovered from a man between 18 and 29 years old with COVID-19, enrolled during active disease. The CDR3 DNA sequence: TGTGCCAGCAGCTTCCTGGGGGACAGGGCGGGTCAGCCCCAGCATTTT. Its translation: CASSFLGDRAGQPQHF.